Detailed here is one T cell receptor (beta chain). Antigen specificity is unknown. Germline assignment: CDR1 MDHEN and CDR2 SYDVKM. The CDR3 totals 14 residues. Trimming shortened V by 5 bases and J by 7 bases, and 17 bases separated the two germline ends. This table comes from immunoSEQ multiplex PCR, and its TCRdb copy is limited to in-frame clones, with some not included. The repertoire consists of under 200,000 clones, with approximately 91% occurring once and the leading ten covering roughly 0.98%. The data originate from a study of T cell responses to AZD1222 COVID-19 vaccine. Study observations and caveats: When two AZD1222 doses had been given, Spike-specific TCR breadth and depth rose. White British people made up most donors, females outnumbered males, and clonal diversity was possibly underestimated. The number of AZD1222 recipients seropositive at baseline was only 5 to 7. Variant regions that are unmutated are reportedly the target of nearly half of spike-specific TCRs.

The sequencing used peripheral blood, collected on day 0 of AZD1222 vaccination. The sequence derives from an adult in good health. The chain links TRBV28 to TRBJ1-1; TRBD1 is a possible D gene (5 bases). As DNA, the CDR3 is TGTGCCAGCAGTCTCCTGGGGGGGAGGGGTGAAGCTTTCTTT. Its protein is CASSLLGGRGEAFF.